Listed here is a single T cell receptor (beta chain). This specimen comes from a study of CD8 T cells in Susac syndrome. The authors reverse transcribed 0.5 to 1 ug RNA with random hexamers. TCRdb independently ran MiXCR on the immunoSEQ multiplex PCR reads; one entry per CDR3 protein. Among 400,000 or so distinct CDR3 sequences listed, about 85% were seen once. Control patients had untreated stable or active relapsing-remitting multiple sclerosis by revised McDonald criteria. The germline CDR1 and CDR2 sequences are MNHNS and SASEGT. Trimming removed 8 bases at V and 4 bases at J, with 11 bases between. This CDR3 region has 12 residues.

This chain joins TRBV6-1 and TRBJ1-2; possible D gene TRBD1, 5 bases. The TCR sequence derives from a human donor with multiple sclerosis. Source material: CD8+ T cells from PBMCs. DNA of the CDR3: TGTGCCAGCGTCGGGGGGTTCTATGGCTACACCTTC. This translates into CASVGGFYGYTF.